A single sample gave rise to the 31 T cell receptor beta chains below, sequenced in a study of T cell changes during pregnancy in multiple sclerosis (dated by TCRdb to between 2018 and 2020). Receptors were amplified or captured by the immunoSEQ multiplex PCR assay. The table was pulled from immuneACCESS by TCRdb, which kept in-frame rearrangements only. Such tables lose some clones; where checked, under half of the loss comes from unresolved V genes, and the rest has no known cause. The sample includes fewer than 110,000 clones, with about nine tenths observed a single time. About 3.4% of the sample is held by the ten biggest clonotypes. Specimen: peripheral blood, collected in the second trimester of pregnancy. The receptors shown here come from a female donor with multiple sclerosis, enrolled in a pregnancy study.

The J gene is TRBJ2-3, the V gene TRBV30; 7 nucleotides line up with TRBD2. The V gene end was trimmed by 1 base and the J gene end by 4 bases; junction bases not matched to a gene: 5. Germline loops: CDR1 GTSNPN, CDR2 SVGIG (reference sequence). The CDR3 covers 14 residues. The CDR3 coding sequence is TGTGCCTGGAGTGCTACACGGGGGGCAGATACGCAGTATTTT. Translation: CAWSATRGADTQYF.

The genes are TRBV28 and TRBJ2-1; 8 nucleotides align to TRBD2. The CDR3 totals 15 residues. CDR1 is MDHEN, CDR2 SYDVKM, per germline. V lost 6 bases to trimming and J lost 6 bases; unmatched junction nucleotides: 10. The chain's CDR3 is CASSRSKRESNEQFF. DNA of the CDR3: TGTGCCAGCAGCCGGAGTAAGCGGGAGTCCAATGAGCAGTTCTTC.

The sample holds a few counts of this clone. The chain employs TRBV6-1 and TRBJ2-7, with 7 bases identical to TRBD1. CDR3 length: 13 residues. The germline gives CDR1 MNHNS, CDR2 SASEGT. V was clipped by 10 bases and J by 0 bases; unmatched bases: 6. The CDR3 DNA sequence: TGTGCCACTACAACAGGGGACTCCTACGAGCAGTACTTC. Translation gives CATTTGDSYEQYF.

This clone has a single count. The genes are TRBV5-4 and TRBJ2-1; 7 nucleotides match TRBD2. The trim removed 4 bases at V and 0 bases at J, leaving 7 bases unmatched. CDR1 is SGHNT, CDR2 YYREEE, per germline (reference sequence). This CDR3 is 16 amino acids long. The CDR3 reads CASSGPGRSSYNEQFF. The CDR3 nucleotides read TGTGCCAGCAGCGGGCCCGGGAGGAGCTCCTACAATGAGCAGTTCTTC.

V usage is TRBV7-9 and J usage is TRBJ2-3; 13 bases are shared with TRBD2. The length of the CDR3 is 16 residues. The V gene end was trimmed by 5 bases and the J gene end by 5 bases; junction bases not matched to a gene: 7. Germline CDR1 is SEHNR and CDR2 is FQNEAQ (reference sequence). The CDR3 nucleotides are TGTGCCAGCAGCGGCGGACTAGCGGGAGTGGGAGATACGCAGTATTTT. Amino acids: CASSGGLAGVGDTQYF.

The gene calls are TRBV27 and TRBJ1-4; TRBD1 matches at 7 bases. The CDR3 length is 14 residues. Germline CDR1 MNHEY, CDR2 SMNVEV (reference sequence). The V segment lost 3 bases and the J segment 6 bases; nucleotides outside the gene matches: 4. This CDR3 is CASSFTGEDEKLFF. The CDR3 DNA reads TGTGCCAGCAGTTTCACAGGGGAAGATGAAAAACTGTTTTTT. Variable domain in full (rest from reference TRBV27 and TRBJ1-4): EAQVTQNPRYLITVTGKKLTVTCSQNMNHEYMSWYRQDPGLGLRQIYYSMNVEVTDKGDVPEGYKVSRKEKRNFPLILESPSPNQTSLYFCASSFTGEDEKLFFGSGTQLSVL.

The chain is built from TRBV13 and TRBJ2-2, with D perhaps matching TRBD1 (6 bases). CDR3 length: 14 residues. The germline CDR1 and CDR2 sequences are PRHDT and FYEKMQ (reference sequence). Trimming took off 2 bases at V and 3 bases at J, with 7 bases between the two ends. CDR3 bases: TGTGCCAGCAGCTTAACAGGGTACACCGGGGAGCTGTTTTTT. Residues: CASSLTGYTGELFF.

The genes are TRBV6-5 and TRBJ2-4; TRBD2 matches at 7 bases. Germline CDR1 MNHEY, CDR2 SVGAGI. The length of the CDR3 is 13 residues. The V gene end was trimmed by 6 bases and the J gene end by 6 bases; junction bases not matched to a gene: 5. The CDR3 sequence: CASRDGLVNIQYF. CDR3 coding DNA: TGTGCCAGCAGAGATGGACTAGTAAACATTCAGTACTTC.

The chain uses TRBV6-1 and TRBJ2-7; D gene unclear. The germline CDR1 and CDR2 sequences are MNHNS and SASEGT. CDR3 length equals 9 residues. Trimming stripped 7 bases from V and 9 bases from J, with 7 bases between. The CDR3 is CASTVPQYF. As DNA, the CDR3 is TGTGCCAGCACCGTCCCGCAGTACTTC.

V usage is TRBV15 and J usage is TRBJ2-1; D perhaps matches TRBD2 (6 bases). V dropped 5 bases and J dropped 2 bases, with 16 bases sitting between them. Germline V gene lookup returns CDR1 LNHNV and CDR2 YYDKDF (reference sequence). The CDR3 loop spans 16 amino acids. CDR3 coding DNA: TGTGCCACCAGCGACCCTGGAGGGGCGCCCTACAATGAGCAGTTCTTC. Protein product: CATSDPGGAPYNEQFF.

The chain links TRBV6-6 to TRBJ1-1; D remains unclear. The germline V gene encodes CDR1 MNHNY and CDR2 SVGAGI (reference sequence). There are 13 residues in the CDR3. V lost 4 bases and J 1 base, leaving 7 bases between the germline ends. CDR3 residues: CASSSSRNTEAFF. CDR3 nucleotides: TGTGCCAGCAGTTCCTCGAGGAACACTGAAGCTTTCTTT.

The V gene is TRBV19, the J gene TRBJ1-5; D not certain. This CDR3 has 15 residues. Trimming stripped 0 bases from V and 6 bases from J, with 12 bases between. Germline loops: CDR1 LNHDA, CDR2 SQIVND (reference sequence). The DNA for the CDR3 is TGTGCCAGTAGTATAGAAGCTGGGAGAGGTCAGCCCCAGCATTTT. It encodes CASSIEAGRGQPQHF.

V is TRBV13 and J is TRBJ1-1; weak D call: TRBD1 (5 bases). CDR3 length: 13 amino acids. Trimming stripped 0 bases from V and 10 bases from J, with 12 bases between. Germline CDR1 PRHDT, CDR2 FYEKMQ (reference sequence). DNA of the CDR3: TGTGCCAGCAGCTTAGGACAGGCGCTGGGAGCTTTCTTT. Residues: CASSLGQALGAFF.

The J gene is TRBJ2-1, the V gene TRBV27; weak D call: TRBD2 (6 bases). The CDR3 contains 15 residues. V dropped 3 bases and J dropped 6 bases, with 15 bases sitting between them. Germline V lookup: CDR1 MNHEY, CDR2 SMNVEV (reference sequence). CDR3: CASSFVGGTFNEQFF. The CDR3 DNA reads TGTGCCAGCAGTTTTGTCGGCGGGACGTTCAATGAGCAGTTCTTC.

The chain has TRBV6-1 and TRBJ2-7, with 10 bases fitting TRBD2. The CDR3 sequence is 15 residues long. The trim removed 4 bases at V and 3 bases at J, leaving 6 bases unmatched. Germline V gene sequence: CDR1 MNHNS, CDR2 SASEGT. CDR3 loop: CASSVTGTSVYEQYF. The CDR3 coding sequence is TGTGCCAGCAGTGTGACCGGGACTAGCGTCTACGAGCAGTACTTC.

Remarks on this clone: Other DNA sequences in the sample encode the same CDR3. The CDR3 coding sequence is TGTGCCAGTAGTATCGGACAGGGTAATTATGGCTACACCTTC. It specifies CASSIGQGNYGYTF. V is TRBV19 and J is TRBJ1-2; 8 bases are shared with TRBD1. CDR3 size: 14 residues. J was trimmed by 5 bases and V by 3 bases; bases with no gene match: 5. Germline V gene lookup returns CDR1 LNHDA and CDR2 SQIVND (reference sequence).

The chain couples TRBV5-4 to TRBJ2-5; D unclear. The CDR3 has 13 amino acids. Germline CDR1 reads SGHNT; CDR2 reads YYREEE (reference sequence). The V end was cut by 0 bases, the J end by 4 bases, with 7 bases between. The CDR3 sequence: CASSLVALETQYF. Here the CDR3 DNA reads TGTGCCAGCAGCTTGGTAGCATTAGAGACCCAGTACTTC.

The chain couples TRBV21-1 to TRBJ2-2; the table's D gene call, TRBD2, was not cross checked with the DNA. TRBV21-1 is a pseudogene. There are 17 residues in the CDR3. This CDR3 reads CASSKVPGSAGTGELFF. The CDR3 coding sequence is TGTGCCAGCAGCAAAGTGCCCGGGAGTGCGGGCACCGGGGAGCTGTTTTTT.

The chain carries TRBV18 and TRBJ1-1, with 8 positions matching TRBD1. The CDR3 runs 14 residues. Trimming removed 5 bases from V and 1 base from J; junction bases left unmatched: 3. Germline assignment: CDR1 KGHSH and CDR2 LQKENI. CDR3 DNA sequence: TGTGCCAGCTCAACGACAGGGGCGAACACTGAAGCTTTCTTT. Translation gives CASSTTGANTEAFF.

The chain couples TRBV4-3 to TRBJ1-1; no definite D call. The CDR3 spans 15 residues. Germline CDR1 reads LGHNA; CDR2 reads YSLEER. Trimming took 0 bases from V and 1 from J, leaving 9 bases between them. CDR3: CASSQDRRTNTEAFF. The CDR3 DNA is TGCGCCAGCAGCCAAGATAGAAGAACGAACACTGAAGCTTTCTTT.

V gene TRBV2 combines with J gene TRBJ2-3; maybe TRBD2 (7 bases). The CDR3 consists of 14 residues. Between the trimmed V and J ends, which lost 8 bases and 4 bases, there was a span of 16 bases. Germline assignment: CDR1 SNHLY and CDR2 FYNNEI. CDR3 sequence: CASSKGEGPDTQYF. CDR3 nucleotides: TGTGCCAGCTCTAAGGGGGAGGGTCCAGATACGCAGTATTTT.

The chain is built from TRBV4-2 and TRBJ2-1; D not certain. CDR3 size: 13 residues. Trimming removed 3 bases at V and 5 bases at J, with 8 bases between. From germline, CDR1 is LGHNA and CDR2 YNFKEQ. The CDR3 DNA reads as TGTGCCAGCAGCCATTTTTCCAACAATGAGCAGTTCTTC. It codes for CASSHFSNNEQFF.

The gene calls are TRBV28 and TRBJ2-7, with 9 bases that match TRBD2. With 4 bases clipped from V and 3 bases from J, the junction kept 7 bases outside the gene matches. Germline loops: CDR1 MDHEN, CDR2 SYDVKM. CDR3 size: 15 residues. The CDR3 loop reads CASSSLREGRYEQYF. CDR3 DNA sequence: TGTGCCAGCAGTTCTTTGCGGGAGGGCCGCTACGAGCAGTACTTC.

As regards this clone: One junction end does not reproduce the germline sequence, and a read error may be involved. The rearrangement joins TRBV7-7 to TRBJ2-2; 9 bases line up with TRBD1. CDR3 size: 16 residues. Germline V lookup: CDR1 SSHAT, CDR2 FNYEAQ (reference sequence). The CDR3 reads CASSKSRQGGTGELFF. The CDR3 bases are TGTGCTAGCAGCAAGTCCCGACAGGGGGGCACCGGGGAGCTGTTTTTT.

This chain uses TRBV15 with TRBJ1-4; D is uncertain. The CDR3 length is 16 residues. The germline CDR1 and CDR2 sequences are LNHNV and YYDKDF (reference sequence). V was cut by 1 base and J by 4 bases, with 13 bases left in between. CDR3 in DNA: TGTGCCACCAGCAGAGTCGCAACCGCACATAATGAAAAACTGTTTTTT. It is translated as CATSRVATAHNEKLFF.

The rearrangement uses TRBV27 and TRBJ2-5, with a possible D match to TRBD1 (6 bases). V lost 4 bases to trimming and J lost 4 bases, with 19 bases between them. There are 16 residues in the CDR3. Germline-derived CDR1 and CDR2 are MNHEY and SMNVEV (reference sequence). The chain's CDR3 is CASSSKGVLKGETQYF. The CDR3 DNA follows: TGTGCCAGCAGTTCTAAGGGGGTCCTAAAGGGAGAGACCCAGTACTTC.

V and J are TRBV5-8 and TRBJ1-5; D remains unclear. V lost 0 bases and J lost 5, with 15 bases in between. This CDR3 contains 16 residues. Germline CDR1 and CDR2: SGHTS and YDEGEE. CDR3 in DNA: TGTGCCAGCAGCTTGGGTGGGCGGGCTTCGGATCAGCCCCAGCATTTT. Translation gives CASSLGGRASDQPQHF.

The chain has TRBV5-8 and TRBJ2-7; TRBD1 is a possible D gene (5 bases). The CDR3 consists of 14 residues. The germline gives CDR1 SGHTS, CDR2 YDEGEE. Deletions cut 7 bases from V and 1 base from J, with 15 bases between. The CDR3 DNA follows: TGTGCCAGCGACAGCTCGGGCGCATCCTACGAGCAGTACTTC. It is translated as CASDSSGASYEQYF. Full variable domain (remainder filled in from reference TRBV5-8 and TRBJ2-7): EAGVTQSPTHLIKTRGQQATLRCSPISGHTSVYWYQQALGLGLQFLLWYDEGEERNRGNFPPRFSGRQFPNYSSELNVNALELEDSALYLCASDSSGASYEQYFGPGTRLTVT.

The genes are TRBV6-5 and TRBJ2-1; 11 nucleotides align to TRBD2. CDR1 is MNHEY and CDR2 is SVGAGI in the germline V gene. The V gene end was trimmed by 6 bases and the J gene end by 3 bases; junction bases not matched to a gene: 4. CDR3 size: 15 residues. CDR3 sequence: CASRLTSGVYNEQFF. CDR3 nucleotides: TGTGCCAGCAGACTGACTAGCGGGGTCTACAATGAGCAGTTCTTC.

The chain uses TRBV2 and TRBJ1-4; a possible D gene is TRBD1 (6 bases). The CDR3 is 15 residues long. Trimming cost V 6 bases and J 7 bases, with 18 bases left between them. The germline V gene has CDR1 SNHLY and CDR2 FYNNEI. DNA for the CDR3: TGTGCCAGCAGCGAAAAAACAGGGTCGAGTGAAAAACTGTTTTTT. Its translation: CASSEKTGSSEKLFF.

The table lists this clone with a count of one. V gene TRBV5-1 combines with J gene TRBJ2-5; D is unclear. CDR1 and CDR2 from the germline V gene are SGHRS and YFSETQ. This CDR3 has 15 residues. Trimming left V 0 bases short and J 2 bases short, with 11 bases between. The CDR3 DNA sequence: TGCGCCAGCAGCTTGGTAGACATCTCTCAAGAGACCCAGTACTTC. Translation: CASSLVDISQETQYF.